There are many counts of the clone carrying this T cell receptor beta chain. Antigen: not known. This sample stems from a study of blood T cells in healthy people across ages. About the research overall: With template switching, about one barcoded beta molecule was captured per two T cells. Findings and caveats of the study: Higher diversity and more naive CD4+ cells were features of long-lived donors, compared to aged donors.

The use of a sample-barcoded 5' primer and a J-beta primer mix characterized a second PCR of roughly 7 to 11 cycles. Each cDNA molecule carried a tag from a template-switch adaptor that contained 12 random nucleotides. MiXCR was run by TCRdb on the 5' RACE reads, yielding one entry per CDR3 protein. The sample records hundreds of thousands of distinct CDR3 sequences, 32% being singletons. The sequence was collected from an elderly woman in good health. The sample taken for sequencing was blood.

The DNA of the CDR3 is TGCAGTGCTAGATCCCCGACAGGGGTGGGTCAGCCCCAGCATTTT. As protein: CSARSPTGVGQPQHF. The chain combines TRBV20-1 with TRBJ1-5, with 8 bases lining up with TRBD1. This CDR3 has 15 residues. The J segment lost 6 bases and the V segment lost 2 bases, leaving 9 bases of the junction unmatched. Germline V CDR1 and CDR2: DFQATT, SNEGSKA (reference sequence).